What follows are 13 T cell receptor beta chains derived from one specimen sequenced in a study of blood T cells in healthy people across ages. A second roughly 6 to 11 cycle PCR used barcoded and J-beta primers. One entry per CDR3 protein, called by TCRdb with MiXCR from the 5' RACE reads. The sample carries roughly 1,500,000 distinct CDR3 sequences, roughly 40% recorded once. Material: blood. All receptors come from a woman aged 18-30 years in good health.

The chain employs TRBV27 and TRBJ2-1; TRBD2 agrees at 9 bases. Per germline, CDR1 MNHEY and CDR2 SMNVEV (reference sequence). The V gene end was trimmed by 4 bases and the J gene end by 3 bases; junction bases not matched to a gene: 13. The CDR3 length is 18 residues. Here the CDR3 DNA reads TGTGCCAGCAGTTCGGCGGGTAGCGGGGGTGTCAGCTACAATGAGCAGTTCTTC. Translation: CASSSAGSGGVSYNEQFF.

The CDR3 sequence: CASRKGRLAQETQYF. The CDR3 bases are TGTGCCAGCAGGAAAGGTCGACTAGCGCAAGAGACCCAGTACTTC. The chain employs TRBV6-5 and TRBJ2-5; TRBD2 aligns across 8 bases. V shed 6 bases, J shed 2 bases, and the junction held 8 bases outside the gene matches. The CDR3 is made up of 15 amino acids. In germline, CDR1 is MNHEY, CDR2 SVGAGI.

The rearrangement links TRBV4-2 to TRBJ2-5, with 8 bases matching TRBD2. CDR1 and CDR2 from the germline V gene are LGHNA and YNFKEQ. The CDR3 is 17 residues long. V shed 2 bases, J shed 1 base, and the junction held 9 bases outside the gene matches. The CDR3 region is CASSQTVAGGLQETQYF. CDR3 DNA sequence: TGTGCCAGCAGCCAAACAGTTGCGGGAGGCCTCCAAGAGACCCAGTACTTC.

The chain couples TRBV12-3 or TRBV12-4 to TRBJ2-2; 12 nucleotides match TRBD2. Trimming removed 5 bases from V and 4 bases from J; junction bases left unmatched: 11. This CDR3 is 18 amino acids long. In DNA form, the CDR3 reads TGTGCCAGCAGTCCAGGACTAGCGGGAATGTCGTCCACCGGGGAGCTGTTTTTT. Translated, it gives CASSPGLAGMSSTGELFF.

The chain links TRBV20-1 to TRBJ1-2; D remains ambiguous. The V gene lost 3 bases and the J gene lost 3 bases, with 14 bases spanning the gap. This CDR3 has 14 residues. CDR1 is DFQATT, CDR2 SNEGSKA, per germline (reference sequence). CDR3 loop: CSARTPPGYYGYTF. The CDR3 DNA is TGCAGTGCTAGGACCCCCCCGGGTTACTATGGCTACACCTTC.

The chain recombines TRBV6-6 with TRBJ2-7; no reliable D call. CDR3 size: 13 residues. Germline V gives CDR1 MNHNY, CDR2 SVGAGI (reference sequence). V lost 0 bases to trimming and J lost 5 bases, with 8 bases between them. CDR3 protein: CASSYSMGNEQYF. Written as DNA, the CDR3 is TGTGCCAGCAGTTACTCGATGGGCAACGAGCAGTACTTC.

This chain links TRBV29-1 with TRBJ1-1; no clear D. Trimming removed 5 bases from V and 1 base from J, with 5 bases in between. CDR3 length: 11 residues. Germline V lookup: CDR1 SQVTM, CDR2 ANQGSEA. Here the CDR3 DNA reads TGCAGCGTTTGGAGGAACACTGAAGCTTTCTTT. Translated, it gives CSVWRNTEAFF.

A word on this clonotype: This could be a read error, since a much larger clone is one nucleotide away. V usage is TRBV4-1 and J usage is TRBJ2-5; D gene uncertain. V lost 1 base, J lost 11 bases, and 8 bases lay in between. Germline assignment: CDR1 MGHRA and CDR2 YSYEKL. CDR3 length: 11 residues. The chain's CDR3 is CASSQGSAQYF. CDR3 DNA sequence: TGCGCCAGCAGCCAAGGAAGCGCGCAGTACTTC.

The sample holds one count of this clonotype. A single base separates this from a much larger clone, so it may be a read error. The J gene is TRBJ2-1, the V gene TRBV29-1; no reliable D call. Germline assignment: CDR1 SQVTM and CDR2 ANQGSEA. CDR3 size: 10 residues. CDR3 sequence: CRSWIHGQFF. Here the CDR3 DNA reads TGCAGGTCTTGGATACATGGGCAGTTCTTC.

This chain joins TRBV10-3 and TRBJ2-1, with 11 bases matching TRBD1. CDR3 length: 16 residues. In germline, CDR1 is ENHRY, CDR2 SYGVKD. With V trimmed by 3 bases and J by 6 bases, 7 bases remained unmatched. The CDR3 loop is CAISEHVGQGANEQFF. CDR3 nucleotide sequence: TGTGCCATCAGTGAACACGTAGGACAGGGGGCCAATGAGCAGTTCTTC.

The J gene is TRBJ2-2, the V gene TRBV20-1, with TRBD1 matching 10 bases. Trimming took 2 bases from V and 7 from J; bases not matched to a gene: 7. The CDR3 has 15 residues. Germline V gene data show CDR1 as DFQATT and CDR2 as SNEGSKA (reference sequence). The CDR3 coding sequence is TGCAGTGCTAGATCAAGAGGACAGGGGGACGGGGAGCTGTTTTTT. Its translation is CSARSRGQGDGELFF.

J is TRBJ2-7 and V is TRBV30, with 10 bases identical to TRBD1. This CDR3 spans 15 amino acids. Germline values: CDR1 GTSNPN, CDR2 SVGIG (reference sequence). The J segment lost 4 bases and the V segment lost 7 bases, leaving 13 bases of the junction unmatched. In DNA form, the CDR3 reads TGTGCCTCCCACTCTCCGGGACAGGGGCCTTACGAGCAGTACTTC. Translation: CASHSPGQGPYEQYF. The variable domain in full, completed from reference TRBV30 and TRBJ2-7, reads SQTIHQWPATLVQPVGSPLSLECTVEGTSNPNLYWYRQAAGRGLQLLFYSVGIGQISSEVPQNLSASRPQDRQFILSSKKLLLSDSGFYLCASHSPGQGPYEQYFGPGTRLTVT.

The rearrangement links TRBV28 to TRBJ2-4; 7 nucleotides agree with TRBD1. The ends lost 5 bases at V and 0 bases at J; junction bases unmatched: 4. Germline values: CDR1 MDHEN, CDR2 SYDVKM. The CDR3 spans 15 residues. The CDR3 loop is CASSGDRVAKNIQYF. The CDR3 coding sequence is TGTGCCAGCAGTGGGGACAGAGTAGCCAAAAACATTCAGTACTTC. Filled out from reference TRBV28 and TRBJ2-4, the complete variable domain reads DVKVTQSSRYLVKRTGEKVFLECVQDMDHENMFWYRQDPGLGLRLIYFSYDVKMKEKGDIPEGYSVSREKKERFSLILESASTNQTSMYLCASSGDRVAKNIQYFGAGTRLSVL.